These 20 T cell receptor beta chains originate from one sample sequenced in a study of PD-1 blockade in classical Hodgkin lymphoma. Every one of the patients relapsed after autologous stem cell transplantation (brentuximab vedotin exposure was variable). By magnetic negative selection, CD4+ T cells were purified from thawed PBMCs. TCRdb keeps only in-frame clones here, not all; method: immunoSEQ multiplex PCR. The profile shows approximately 25,000 clones, about four fifths of them singletons. The starting material was CD4+ T cells from blood, obtained at baseline. The receptors derive from a human donor with classical Hodgkin lymphoma.

This sequence joins TRBV7-2 and TRBJ2-3; the match to TRBD2 covers 9 bases. CDR3 length equals 16 residues. Trimming at V came to 1 base and at J to 6 bases, leaving 8 bases not matched to a gene. Looked up from germline, CDR1 is SGHTA and CDR2 is FQGNSA. CDR3 sequence (DNA): TGTGCCAGCAGCTTAGAGTTGCGGGGGGGCTCGGATACGCAGTATTTT. Translated, it gives CASSLELRGGSDTQYF.

The CDR3 spells CASSLLSGLAGGSDTQYF. CDR3 DNA: TGCGCCAGCAGCTTGTTATCGGGACTAGCGGGGGGATCAGATACGCAGTATTTT. This sequence joins TRBV5-1 and TRBJ2-3, with 15 bases fitting TRBD2. The CDR3 sequence is 18 residues long. Germline trimming cut 1 base from V and 4 bases from J; bases unmatched to any gene: 7. The germline V gene has CDR1 SGHRS and CDR2 YFSETQ.

This chain links TRBV19 with TRBJ2-4; the D gene is possibly TRBD1 (6 bases). Germline assignment: CDR1 LNHDA and CDR2 SQIVND (reference sequence). The germline V and J ends were trimmed by 5 bases and 0 bases, with 14 bases remaining between them. The CDR3 consists of 16 residues. The CDR3 DNA reads TGTGCCAGTAGTGCTAGGACAGATCTAGCCAAAAACATTCAGTACTTC. The encoded protein is CASSARTDLAKNIQYF.

The genes are TRBV4-2 and TRBJ1-6; no firm D call. Trimming took 1 base from V and 0 from J, leaving 10 bases between them. Germline V gives CDR1 LGHNA, CDR2 YNFKEQ. The CDR3 runs 17 residues. The CDR3 loop is CASSQGQQSSYNSPLHF. Here the CDR3 DNA reads TGTGCCAGCAGCCAAGGTCAGCAGAGCTCCTATAATTCACCCCTCCACTTT.

J is TRBJ2-7 and V is TRBV11-3; no reliable D call. V was clipped by 4 bases and J by 5 bases, with 12 bases between them. The CDR3 contains 13 residues. CDR1 is SGHNT, CDR2 YENEEA, per germline. The CDR3 DNA reads as TGTGCCAGCAGCTCGACCTGGCCCCACGAGCAGTACTTC. This encodes CASSSTWPHEQYF.

The CDR3 region has the DNA TGTGCCAGCAGCCCCCGACAGGGTCCCTACAATGAGCAGTTCTTC. Translation: CASSPRQGPYNEQFF. The chain has TRBV9 and TRBJ2-1; TRBD1 aligns across 7 bases. This CDR3 is built from 15 residues. Germline loops: CDR1 SGDLS, CDR2 YYNGEE. V trimming: 4 bases; J trimming: 2 bases; junction bases outside the gene matches: 6. The variable domain in full, with the rest retrieved from reference TRBV9 and TRBJ2-1, is DSGVTQTPKHLITATGQRVTLRCSPRSGDLSVYWYQQSLDQGLQFLIQYYNGEERAKGNILERFSAQQFPDLHSELNLSSLELGDSALYFCASSPRQGPYNEQFFGPGTRLTVL.

V gene TRBV28 combines with J gene TRBJ2-2; no clear D. The germline gives CDR1 MDHEN, CDR2 SYDVKM. This CDR3 region has 12 residues. Trimming cost V 7 bases and J 5 bases, with 8 bases left between them. CDR3 DNA sequence: TGTGCCAGCACGAGCGCTACCGGGGAGCTGTTTTTT. Its protein product is CASTSATGELFF.

The CDR3 sequence: CASSLYRGRNVDGYTF. In DNA form, the CDR3 reads TGTGCCAGCAGTTTATATAGGGGGCGAAATGTTGATGGCTACACCTTC. The chain couples TRBV27 to TRBJ1-2; 7 nucleotides match TRBD1. J lost 6 bases, V lost 1 base, and 11 bases had no gene match. CDR3 length: 16 amino acids. CDR1 and CDR2 from the germline V gene are MNHEY and SMNVEV (reference sequence).

This chain links TRBV19 with TRBJ1-2; D unclear. Trimming cost V 2 bases and J 4 bases, with 11 bases left between them. Germline V gene sequence: CDR1 LNHDA, CDR2 SQIVND (reference sequence). The CDR3 extends over 14 amino acids. The CDR3 sequence is CASSISRAGYGYTF. The CDR3 DNA follows: TGTGCCAGTAGTATATCGCGAGCGGGCTATGGCTACACCTTC.

V usage is TRBV4-2 and J usage is TRBJ2-3, with 8 positions matching TRBD2. From germline, CDR1 is LGHNA and CDR2 YNFKEQ. V lost 1 base, J lost 4 bases, and 1 base stayed unmatched. The CDR3 contains 14 residues. The chain's CDR3 is CASSQAGGPDTQYF. The DNA of the CDR3 is TGTGCCAGCAGCCAAGCGGGGGGGCCAGATACGCAGTATTTT.

The V gene is TRBV19, the J gene TRBJ1-1; possibly TRBD1 for D (6 bases). CDR1 LNHDA and CDR2 SQIVND come from the germline V gene (reference sequence). The V end was cut by 9 bases, the J end by 6 bases, with 32 bases between. The CDR3 has 18 amino acids. The CDR3 loop reads CASKSLGAQELVVPEAFF. The CDR3 DNA is TGTGCCAGCAAGTCCCTGGGGGCACAAGAACTGGTTGTTCCTGAAGCTTTCTTT.

This sequence joins TRBV7-9 and TRBJ1-2, with D tentatively TRBD1 (6 bases). The CDR3 totals 14 residues. Trimming cost V 6 bases and J 3 bases, with 14 bases left between them. Germline CDR1 SEHNR, CDR2 FQNEAQ (reference sequence). The CDR3 here is CASRRTQGDYGYTF. CDR3 bases: TGTGCCAGCAGGCGGACACAGGGCGACTATGGCTACACCTTC.

This chain uses TRBV11-2 with TRBJ1-1; D not certain. V gave up 2 bases and J gave up 7 bases, with 8 bases separating them. The CDR3 extends over 12 amino acids. Germline V gene lookup returns CDR1 SGHAT and CDR2 FQNNGV. The DNA of the CDR3 is TGTGCCAGCAGCTTAAATGGAGTTGAAGCTTTCTTT. It yields the protein CASSLNGVEAFF.

The chain combines TRBV19 with TRBJ1-1, with 9 bases matching TRBD1. CDR3 length: 14 amino acids. The germline CDR1 and CDR2 sequences are LNHDA and SQIVND (reference sequence). With V trimmed by 4 bases and J by 5 bases, 5 bases remained unmatched. CDR3 DNA: TGTGCCAGTAGTACCACAGGGGGCGGGACTGAAGCTTTCTTT. This codes for CASSTTGGGTEAFF. Together with reference TRBV19 and TRBJ1-1, the CDR3 gives the full variable domain: DGGITQSPKYLFRKEGQNVTLSCEQNLNHDAMYWYRQDPGQGLRLIYYSQIVNDFQKGDIAEGYSVSREKKESFPLTVTSAQKNPTAFYLCASSTTGGGTEAFFGQGTRLTVV.

The gene calls are TRBV20-1 and TRBJ1-2; 7 nucleotides align to TRBD1. CDR3 length: 11 amino acids. Germline CDR1 is DFQATT and CDR2 is SNEGSKA (reference sequence). V shed 6 bases and J 7 bases; nucleotides not matched to a gene: 5. This CDR3 is CSALQGSGYTF. CDR3 in DNA: TGCAGTGCCTTACAGGGGTCTGGCTACACCTTC.

This chain joins TRBV4-1 and TRBJ2-5; 8 bases match TRBD1. The DNA end is a closer match to TRBJ2-7, so the J assignment may be wrong. The CDR3 totals 13 residues. Germline V gene sequence: CDR1 MGHRA, CDR2 YSYEKL. The CDR3 coding sequence is TGCGCCAGCAGCCAAGGAGACAGGGGCGAGCAGTACTTC. Its protein product is CASSQGDRGEQYF.

The CDR3, as DNA: TGTGCCAGCACGCAGGCCTACGAGCAGTACTTC. Translating it yields CASTQAYEQYF. The V call is TRBV6-6, the J call TRBJ2-7; no clear D. V lost 7 bases and J 2 bases, leaving 6 bases between the germline ends. In germline, CDR1 is MNHNY, CDR2 SVGAGI (reference sequence). The CDR3 has 11 residues.

V usage is TRBV6-5 and J usage is TRBJ1-2; 7 bases map to TRBD1. After removal of 5 bases from V and 4 bases from J, the junction contained 7 bases not matched to a gene. This CDR3 is built from 14 residues. Germline assignment: CDR1 MNHEY and CDR2 SVGAGI. In DNA form, the CDR3 reads TGTGCCAGCAGTGCAGGGGACAGCACCTATGGCTACACCTTC. Translating it yields CASSAGDSTYGYTF.

This clone was recorded only once. The rearrangement joins TRBV19 to TRBJ1-2; a possible D gene is TRBD1 (5 bases). Germline values: CDR1 LNHDA, CDR2 SQIVND (reference sequence). The V and J ends lost 0 bases and 8 bases respectively, with 10 bases between them. The CDR3 spans 13 residues. The CDR3 region is CASSIDQGIGYTF. CDR3 DNA sequence: TGTGCCAGTAGTATAGATCAGGGAATCGGCTACACCTTC.

J is TRBJ1-3 and V is TRBV6-1; 7 bases agree with TRBD1. The J segment lost 4 bases and the V segment lost 4 bases, leaving 7 bases of the junction unmatched. CDR1 and CDR2 (germline): MNHNS, SASEGT. The CDR3 sequence is 15 residues long. CDR3 DNA: TGTGCCAGCAGTGTTCTCGACAGGGTCGGAAACACCATATATTTT. This codes for CASSVLDRVGNTIYF.